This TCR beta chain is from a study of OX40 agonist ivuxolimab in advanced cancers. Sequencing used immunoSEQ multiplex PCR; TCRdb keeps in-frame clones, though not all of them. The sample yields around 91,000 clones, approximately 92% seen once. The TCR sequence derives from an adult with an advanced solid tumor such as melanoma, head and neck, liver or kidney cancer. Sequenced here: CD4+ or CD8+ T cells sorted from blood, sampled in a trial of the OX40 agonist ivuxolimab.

The CDR3 sequence: CASSARTSGGSNTGELFF. CDR3 bases: TGTGCCAGCAGCGCCCGGACTAGCGGGGGATCGAACACCGGGGAGCTGTTTTTT. The chain recombines TRBV9 with TRBJ2-2; 13 bases are shared with TRBD2. The CDR3 runs 18 residues. Germline trimming cut 3 bases from V and 0 bases from J; bases unmatched to any gene: 5. CDR1 and CDR2 (germline): SGDLS, YYNGEE.